These 25 T cell receptor beta chains originate from one sample sequenced in a study of shared clonotypes between healthy human individuals. Only in-frame clones appear in the TCRdb table, and some are missing; sequencing was by immunoSEQ multiplex PCR. The sample holds hundreds of thousands of clones; approximately 80% are singletons and the top ten take 13%. The sequencing input was PBMCs. The receptors were sampled from a woman aged 40-49 years in good health. Some clones in this sample may be carry-over from other donors' samples.

This clone appeared once. The rearrangement joins TRBV30 to TRBJ2-1; D gene uncertain. The CDR3 contains 14 residues. Looked up from germline, CDR1 is GTSNPN and CDR2 is SVGIG (reference sequence). Trimming removed 0 bases from V and 6 bases from J, with 12 bases in between. The DNA of the CDR3 is TGTGCCTGGAGTGTACCCGGCTTTGCCAATGAGCAGTTCTTC. Protein: CAWSVPGFANEQFF.

This clone was seen ten or more times. The chain combines TRBV6-1 with TRBJ1-5; 7 nucleotides align to TRBD1. V lost 3 bases and J lost 4; bases outside the gene matches: 3. CDR3 length: 14 amino acids. Germline V gene lookup returns CDR1 MNHNS and CDR2 SASEGT. This CDR3 is CASSEGTENQPQHF. For the CDR3, the DNA is TGTGCCAGCAGTGAGGGGACAGAGAATCAGCCCCAGCATTTT.

The table lists this clone with a count of one. V gene TRBV4-2 combines with J gene TRBJ2-4, with 15 nucleotides matching TRBD2. The CDR3 sequence is 18 residues long. Germline loops: CDR1 LGHNA, CDR2 YNFKEQ. V dropped 4 bases and J dropped 6; count of bases not matched to a gene: 10. This CDR3 is CASSPSGTSGRPGNIQYF. The DNA of the CDR3 is TGTGCCAGCAGCCCCAGCGGGACTAGCGGGAGGCCGGGAAACATTCAGTACTTC.

The chain is built from TRBV6-1 and TRBJ2-1; 11 nucleotides align to TRBD2. CDR1 MNHNS and CDR2 SASEGT come from the germline V gene. Unmatched junction bases numbered 6, after V lost 1 base and J lost 7 bases. The CDR3 is 16 amino acids. The CDR3 sequence: CASSEDSGRARNEQFF. The CDR3, as DNA: TGTGCCAGCAGTGAAGATAGCGGGAGGGCCCGGAATGAGCAGTTCTTC.

The CDR3, as DNA: TGTGCCACTGTCCCGATGAACACCGGGGAGCTGTTTTTT. It codes for CATVPMNTGELFF. This chain uses TRBV10-3 with TRBJ2-2; D remains ambiguous. CDR1 is ENHRY and CDR2 is SYGVKD in the germline V gene. Deletions cut 10 bases from V and 1 base from J, with 10 bases between. CDR3 length: 13 amino acids.

This clone was picked up one time. The chain has TRBV27 and TRBJ1-4; D remains unclear. Trimming removed 6 bases from V and 8 bases from J, with 16 bases in between. The CDR3 runs 14 residues. Germline-derived CDR1 and CDR2 are MNHEY and SMNVEV (reference sequence). CDR3 amino acids: CASSLTRRGEKLFF. The CDR3 DNA follows: TGTGCCAGCAGCTTGACTCGACGTGGGGAAAAACTGTTTTTT.

This rearrangement joins TRBV5-1 to TRBJ2-5; 13 bases are a match to TRBD2. Germline CDR1 is SGHRS and CDR2 is YFSETQ. The CDR3 has 16 amino acids. The V gene end was trimmed by 7 bases and the J gene end by 5 bases; junction bases not matched to a gene: 11. The CDR3 spells CASGTSGRATMETQYF. The CDR3 DNA is TGCGCCAGCGGCACTAGCGGGAGGGCCACGATGGAGACCCAGTACTTC. Drawing the rest from reference TRBV5-1 and TRBJ2-5, the complete variable domain is KAGVTQTPRYLIKTRGQQVTLSCSPISGHRSVSWYQQTPGQGLQFLFEYFSETQRNKGNFPGRFSGRQFSNSRSEMNVSTLELGDSALYLCASGTSGRATMETQYFGPGTRLLVL.

The chain employs TRBV7-9 and TRBJ2-3; D unclear. Germline V gene sequence: CDR1 SEHNR, CDR2 FQNEAQ (reference sequence). V lost 3 bases to trimming and J lost 4 bases, with 11 bases between them. CDR3 length equals 14 residues. The CDR3 is CASSFERLADTQYF. In DNA form, the CDR3 reads TGTGCCAGCAGCTTCGAAAGACTGGCAGATACGCAGTATTTT.

V is TRBV28 and J is TRBJ1-2; 7 nucleotides line up with TRBD1. Germline-derived CDR1 and CDR2 are MDHEN and SYDVKM. V trimming: 5 bases; J trimming: 6 bases; junction bases outside the gene matches: 9. The CDR3 totals 14 residues. The CDR3 loop is CASSPPKTGNGYTF. Written as DNA, the CDR3 is TGTGCCAGCAGTCCACCCAAGACAGGGAATGGCTACACCTTC.

This clone was detected only a few times. This rearrangement joins TRBV11-3 to TRBJ2-3; D not certain. The CDR3 covers 13 residues. CDR1 SGHNT and CDR2 YENEEA come from the germline V gene. V was pared by 3 bases and J by 0 bases, with 4 bases between. The CDR3, as DNA: TGTGCCAGCAGCTTTTTTAGCACAGATACGCAGTATTTT. As protein: CASSFFSTDTQYF.

By share, this clone ranks as medium-sized (0.01 to 0.1%). Other DNA sequences from this sample encode an identical CDR3 as well. The chain uses TRBV6-1 and TRBJ2-7, with 11 bases lining up with TRBD2. Germline V gene sequence: CDR1 MNHNS, CDR2 SASEGT. The CDR3 totals 15 residues. Trimming cost V 8 bases and J 1 base; bases outside gene matches: 7. The CDR3 protein is CASEGTSGSSYEQYF. The CDR3 DNA reads TGTGCCAGCGAAGGAACTAGCGGGAGTTCCTACGAGCAGTACTTC.

This sequence joins TRBV28 and TRBJ1-2, with TRBD1 as a possible D gene (5 bases). This CDR3 contains 13 residues. V was shortened by 6 bases and J by 3 bases, with 11 bases between the two germline ends. Per germline, CDR1 MDHEN and CDR2 SYDVKM. CDR3 in amino acids: CASRYGTDYGYTF. The CDR3 DNA reads TGTGCCAGCAGGTACGGGACTGACTATGGCTACACCTTC.

J is TRBJ1-4 and V is TRBV30, with a possible D match to TRBD1 (5 bases). Germline V lookup: CDR1 GTSNPN, CDR2 SVGIG (reference sequence). The CDR3 has 11 residues. Trimming left V 8 bases short and J 10 bases short, with 14 bases between. In nucleotides, the CDR3 is TGTGCCATGCCACAGGCCGGAAAACTGTTTTTT. Translated, it gives CAMPQAGKLFF. Together with reference TRBV30 and TRBJ1-4, the CDR3 gives the full variable domain: SQTIHQWPATLVQPVGSPLSLECTVEGTSNPNLYWYRQAAGRGLQLLFYSVGIGQISSEVPQNLSASRPQDRQFILSSKKLLLSDSGFYLCAMPQAGKLFFGSGTQLSVL.

V and J are TRBV2 and TRBJ2-7; 12 bases match TRBD2. The CDR3 has 15 residues. With V trimmed by 4 bases and J by 2 bases, 3 bases remained unmatched. Germline CDR1 reads SNHLY; CDR2 reads FYNNEI. The CDR3 nucleotides are TGTGCCAGCAGTGGACTAGCGGGAGTCGCCTACGAGCAGTACTTC. This sequence encodes CASSGLAGVAYEQYF.

The genes are TRBV4-2 and TRBJ2-7, with D possibly TRBD1 on 6 matching bases. This CDR3 has 14 amino acids. CDR1 and CDR2 (germline): LGHNA, YNFKEQ. V was shortened by 4 bases and J by 2 bases, with 12 bases between the two germline ends. The DNA for the CDR3 is TGTGCCAGCAGCCCTACGGGACAAACCTACGAGCAGTACTTC. It encodes CASSPTGQTYEQYF.

The rearrangement joins TRBV19 to TRBJ2-3; D ambiguous. The CDR3 covers 12 residues. Trimming stripped 5 bases from V and 4 bases from J, with 7 bases between. Per the germline V gene, CDR1 is LNHDA and CDR2 is SQIVND (reference sequence). The CDR3, as DNA: TGTGCCAGTAGTGGAGAGGCAGATACGCAGTATTTT. It encodes CASSGEADTQYF.

There are a few counts of this clone. The chain employs TRBV15 and TRBJ1-1, with D possibly TRBD1 on 5 matching bases. The CDR3 spans 16 residues. CDR1 and CDR2 (germline): LNHNV, YYDKDF (reference sequence). V gave up 0 bases and J gave up 0 bases, with 11 bases separating them. CDR3: CATSRDPRQMNTEAFF. The CDR3 DNA is TGTGCCACCAGCAGAGACCCGAGACAGATGAACACTGAAGCTTTCTTT.

The table lists this clone with a few counts. The genes are TRBV2 and TRBJ2-7; D is perhaps TRBD1 (5 bases). CDR1 is SNHLY, CDR2 FYNNEI, per germline. The germline V and J ends were trimmed by 4 bases and 1 base, with 11 bases remaining between them. This CDR3 contains 14 residues. In DNA form, the CDR3 reads TGTGCCAGCAGTGGGCAGGGTGGTTCCTACGAGCAGTACTTC. Encoded protein: CASSGQGGSYEQYF. The complete variable domain, with remaining parts taken from reference TRBV2 and TRBJ2-7, reads EPEVTQTPSHQVTQMGQEVILRCVPISNHLYFYWYRQILGQKVEFLVSFYNNEISEKSEIFDDQFSVERPDGSNFTLKIRSTKLEDSAMYFCASSGQGGSYEQYFGPGTRLTVT.

This sequence joins TRBV11-2 and TRBJ2-7, with 9 bases aligning to TRBD1. J gave up 4 bases and V 8 bases, and 9 bases lay outside the gene matches. Per the germline V gene, CDR1 is SGHAT and CDR2 is FQNNGV. The CDR3 spans 14 residues. Here the CDR3 reads CASGTGQGLYEQYF. The CDR3 region has the DNA TGTGCCAGCGGGACGGGACAGGGCCTGTACGAGCAGTACTTC.

The chain is built from TRBV13 and TRBJ2-7; the D is unclear. Trimming removed 6 bases at V and 3 bases at J, with 9 bases between. CDR3 size: 12 residues. CDR1 and CDR2 from the germline V gene are PRHDT and FYEKMQ (reference sequence). CDR3 in amino acids: CASSPLSYEQYF. The CDR3 DNA sequence: TGTGCCAGCAGTCCCCTCAGCTACGAGCAGTACTTC.

V gene TRBV6-5 combines with J gene TRBJ1-2, with D unclear. The V end was cut by 0 bases, the J end by 3 bases, with 11 bases between. Germline CDR1 and CDR2: MNHEY and SVGAGI. The CDR3 has 15 amino acids. The DNA for the CDR3 is TGTGCCAGCAGTTACTCCGGGAGGGATGACTATGGCTACACCTTC. This codes for CASSYSGRDDYGYTF.

The chain is built from TRBV11-1 and TRBJ2-3; 9 nucleotides line up with TRBD1. V was pared by 5 bases and J by 2 bases, with 5 bases of the junction left unmatched. Germline CDR1 SGHAT, CDR2 FQDESV (reference sequence). This CDR3 has 15 residues. CDR3 bases: TGTGCCAGCAGCGCCGGGACAGGGAACACAGATACGCAGTATTTT. Protein sequence: CASSAGTGNTDTQYF.

The V and J genes are TRBV14 and TRBJ2-7; 12 bases are a match to TRBD2. Germline CDR1 reads SGHDN; CDR2 reads FVKESK. V shed 7 bases and J 7 bases; nucleotides not matched to a gene: 11. The CDR3 has 15 residues. CDR3 nucleotide sequence: TGTGCCAGCAACTATCTAGCGGGAGGGCCGGGTGAGCAGTACTTC. It is translated as CASNYLAGGPGEQYF.

The chain recombines TRBV5-5 with TRBJ2-2; D ambiguous. Germline V CDR1 and CDR2: SGHKS, YYEKEE (reference sequence). This CDR3 is 14 amino acids long. V was cut by 4 bases and J by 6 bases, with 13 bases left in between. CDR3 in DNA: TGTGCCAGCAGCCCGCCGAGACTCGCCGGGGAGCTGTTTTTT. Translating gives CASSPPRLAGELFF.

The chain has TRBV28 and TRBJ2-1, with a tentative D call TRBD1 (6 bases). The CDR3 is 13 residues long. Trimming removed 7 bases from V and 3 bases from J, with 10 bases in between. CDR1 and CDR2 from the germline V gene are MDHEN and SYDVKM. The CDR3 DNA reads as TGTGCCAGCAAATGGGGGCTCTACAATGAGCAGTTCTTC. Protein sequence: CASKWGLYNEQFF.